These T cell receptor beta chains were read from a single sample in a study of T cell responses to AZD1222 COVID-19 vaccine. The repertoire was sequenced with immunoSEQ multiplex PCR; TCRdb's copy has only in-frame clones and lacks some. The sample contains around 160,000 clones, 85% to 95% of which appear only once. This material consisted of peripheral blood, taken on day 0 of AZD1222 vaccination. These receptors were taken from an adult in good health. Both conserved end residues are part of each CDR3. Fields, in order: D gene, clone size, J gene, CDR3 length, V gene, CDR3 protein, CDR3 DNA. The D gene is left open where the match is weak. A row's size may be missing; if present it is once, few, many or a size class.

TRBD2 . TRBJ2-3 16 TRBV5-1 CASSPGLAGGVDTQYF TGCGCCAGCAGCCCCGGACTAGCGGGGGGGGTAGATACGCAGTATTTT
TRBD2 . TRBJ2-5 16 TRBV2 CASIGTSGRARETQYF TGTGCCAGCATCGGGACTAGCGGGAGGGCCCGGGAGACCCAGTACTTC
TRBD2 once TRBJ2-5 15 TRBV27 CASSLRRGAQETQYF TGTGCCAGCAGTTTACGGCGGGGGGCACAAGAGACCCAGTACTTC
. once TRBJ1-1 12 TRBV18 CASSGLGTEAFF TGTGCCAGCTCGGGCCTGGGCACTGAAGCTTTCTTT
TRBD2 . TRBJ2-3 16 TRBV5-6 CASSWGLAGRRDTQYF TGTGCCAGCAGCTGGGGACTAGCGGGAAGGCGGGATACGCAGTATTTT
. . TRBJ2-3 15 TRBV3-1/TRBV3-2 CASSLLGGERDTQYF TGTGCCAGCAGCCTCCTGGGGGGCGAGCGAGATACGCAGTATTTT
. . TRBJ2-1 11 TRBV20-1 CSASNILEQFF TGCAGTGCTAGTAATATTCTTGAGCAGTTCTTC
. . TRBJ2-7 15 TRBV27 CASSLSAGLRNEQYF TGTGCCAGCAGTTTATCGGCTGGGTTGAGGAACGAGCAGTACTTC
. . TRBJ1-3 15 TRBV11-2 CASSLDLASGNTIYF TGTGCCAGCAGCTTAGATCTAGCGTCCGGAAACACCATATATTTT
. . TRBJ2-2 15 TRBV7-9 CASSPSTAGTGELFF TGTGCCAGCAGCCCGAGTACCGCGGGAACCGGGGAGCTGTTTTTT
. . TRBJ1-1 12 TRBV2 CASSGQNTEAFF TGTGCCAGCAGTGGTCAGAACACTGAAGCTTTCTTT
TRBD2 . TRBJ2-5 16 TRBV12-5 CASGPPSAGIQETQYF TGTGCTAGTGGCCCCCCCTCAGCGGGGATCCAAGAGACCCAGTACTTC
TRBD1 . TRBJ1-1 13 TRBV2 CATQGGAGTEAFF TGTGCCACCCAGGGGGGGGCTGGGACTGAAGCTTTCTTT
TRBD1 . TRBJ2-7 15 TRBV7-9 CASSYGTGGTYEQYF TGTGCCAGCAGCTATGGGACAGGGGGTACCTACGAGCAGTACTTC
TRBD2 . TRBJ2-4 16 TRBV6-2/TRBV6-3 CASSYLAGGAKNIQYF TGTGCCAGCAGTTACCTCGCGGGAGGGGCCAAAAACATTCAGTACTTC
. . TRBJ1-1 14 TRBV18 CASSPSSPGTEAFF TGTGCCAGCTCACCGAGCAGTCCGGGCACTGAAGCTTTCTTT
. . TRBJ2-1 13 TRBV12-5 CASNRGPDNEQFF TGTGCTAGTAATCGGGGGCCGGACAATGAGCAGTTCTTC
. . TRBJ1-4 13 TRBV21-1 CASSKAPREKLFF TGTGCCAGCAGCAAGGCCCCAAGAGAAAAACTGTTTTTT
TRBD1 . TRBJ1-2 14 TRBV29-1 CSVEDRDRDYGYTF TGCAGCGTTGAAGATCGTGACAGGGACTATGGCTACACCTTC
TRBD1 . TRBJ2-5 17 TRBV25-1 CASSEPTGTGRKETQYF TGTGCCAGCAGTGAACCTACCGGGACAGGGCGCAAAGAGACCCAGTACTTC
. . TRBJ1-2 15 TRBV11-2 CASSRTYRDKYGYTF TGTGCCAGCAGCCGTACATATCGGGACAAATATGGCTACACCTTC
. . TRBJ2-3 14 TRBV7-2 CASGRGSHTDTQYF TGTGCCTCGGGCCGAGGCTCCCACACAGATACGCAGTATTTT
TRBD1 once TRBJ2-1 16 TRBV7-3 CASSLRSGTGYNEQFF TGTGCCAGCAGCTTAAGATCCGGGACAGGGTATAATGAGCAGTTCTTC
. . TRBJ2-2 14 TRBV11-3 CASSSGLDTGELFF TGTGCCAGCAGCTCCGGACTGGACACCGGGGAGCTGTTTTTT
TRBD1 once TRBJ1-2 15 TRBV13 CASSPPTGGWDGYTF TGTGCCAGCAGCCCCCCGACAGGGGGCTGGGATGGCTACACCTTC
TRBD2 . TRBJ2-5 15 TRBV6-6 CASSYLAGGQETQYF TGTGCCAGCAGTTACTTGGCCGGGGGGCAAGAGACCCAGTACTTC
TRBD2 . TRBJ2-7 14 TRBV7-9 CASSLTGTRSEQYF TGTGCCAGCAGCCTAACCGGGACTAGGAGCGAGCAGTACTTC
. . TRBJ2-1 15 TRBV14 CASSQEALETAEQFF TGTGCCAGCAGCCAAGAGGCACTAGAGACAGCTGAGCAGTTCTTC
. few TRBJ2-1 15 TRBV6-6 CASSYEGLRYNEQFF TGTGCCAGCAGTTACGAAGGGCTACGTTACAATGAGCAGTTCTTC
. . TRBJ1-5 15 TRBV19 CASTLGDYSNQPQHF TGTGCCAGTACCTTGGGGGATTATAGCAATCAGCCCCAGCATTTT
. . TRBJ1-1 14 TRBV18 CASSLGGVDTEAFF TGTGCCAGCTCACTTGGGGGGGTTGACACTGAAGCTTTCTTT
. . TRBJ1-1 15 TRBV9 CASSVGNKADTEAFF TGTGCCAGCAGCGTAGGCAACAAGGCAGACACTGAAGCTTTCTTT
TRBD2 . TRBJ2-3 15 TRBV11-1 CASSSRAGGTDTQYF TGTGCCAGCAGCTCCAGAGCGGGGGGGACAGATACGCAGTATTTT
. . TRBJ1-3 13 TRBV2 CARADLRGNTIYF TGTGCCAGGGCCGACTTGAGGGGAAACACCATATATTTT
. . TRBJ1-1 14 TRBV5-1 CASSFEGRNTEAFF TGCGCCAGCAGCTTTGAGGGGCGGAACACTGAAGCTTTCTTT
. . TRBJ2-7 14 TRBV30 CAWSGAGASGEQYF TGTGCCTGGAGTGGGGCAGGGGCCTCGGGGGAGCAGTACTTC
. . TRBJ2-1 14 TRBV27 CASSPFKSSNEQFF TGTGCCAGCAGTCCGTTTAAATCGAGCAATGAGCAGTTCTTC
. . TRBJ1-2 15 TRBV5-1 CASSLEGRGPYGYTF TGCGCCAGCAGCTTGGAGGGCAGGGGACCATATGGCTACACCTTC
TRBD2 . TRBJ2-1 15 TRBV5-4 CASSSASGSGNEQFF TGTGCCAGCAGTTCTGCTAGCGGGAGTGGAAATGAGCAGTTCTTC
TRBD1 once TRBJ1-4 15 TRBV6-5 CASRARDSEGEKLFF TGTGCCAGCAGGGCCCGGGACAGCGAGGGGGAAAAACTGTTTTTT
. . TRBJ1-2 17 TRBV25-1 CASSDPPGTSPNYGYTF TGTGCCAGCAGTGACCCCCCGGGGACCTCTCCTAACTATGGCTACACCTTC
. . TRBJ1-2 18 TRBV3-1/TRBV3-2 CASSQEGIWHWTNYGYTF TGTGCCAGCAGCCAAGAAGGTATTTGGCATTGGACTAACTATGGCTACACCTTC
. . TRBJ1-4 13 TRBV30 CAWSGQIGEKLFF TGTGCCTGGAGTGGGCAGATTGGTGAAAAACTGTTTTTT
. . TRBJ1-2 15 TRBV4-1 CASSQVEADNYGYTF TGCGCCAGCAGCCAAGTTGAGGCAGATAACTATGGCTACACCTTC
. . TRBJ1-5 13 TRBV12-5 CASGLIGNQPQHF TGTGCTAGTGGTTTGATCGGTAATCAGCCCCAGCATTTT
TRBD1 . TRBJ1-6 18 TRBV5-1 CASSLVTRRQGNNSPLHF TGCGCCAGCAGCTTGGTTACTCGGAGACAGGGGAATAATTCACCCCTCCACTTT
TRBD1 . TRBJ1-1 11 TRBV28 CASSQGTAAFF TGTGCCAGCAGTCAAGGGACAGCGGCTTTCTTT
. . TRBJ1-3 16 TRBV5-1 CASRPAGASSGNTIYF TGCGCCAGCCGACCCGCGGGGGCCTCCTCTGGAAACACCATATATTTT
TRBD1 . TRBJ1-1 17 TRBV19 CASSIRSPTGVNTEAFF TGTGCCAGTAGTATAAGGTCCCCGACAGGGGTGAACACTGAAGCTTTCTTT
. . TRBJ1-6 13 TRBV30 CAWSKGVASPLHF TGTGCCTGGAGTAAAGGGGTGGCGTCACCCCTCCACTTT
. . TRBJ2-7 12 TRBV3-1/TRBV3-2 CASSQGAGQQYF TGTGCCAGCAGCCAAGGGGCAGGGCAGCAGTACTTC
TRBD1 . TRBJ1-2 17 TRBV18 CASSPGTEGAESYGYTF TGTGCCAGCTCACCCGGGACAGAAGGGGCAGAGAGCTATGGCTACACCTTC
. . TRBJ1-1 14 TRBV2 CASGAGKRDTEAFF TGTGCCAGCGGGGCAGGGAAGAGGGACACTGAAGCTTTCTTT
TRBD2 . TRBJ2-2 17 TRBV14 CASSQRAGTRDTGELFF TGTGCCAGCAGCCAAAGGGCCGGGACTAGGGACACCGGGGAGCTGTTTTTT
TRBD1 few TRBJ1-2 13 TRBV18 CASSLGTGDGYTF TGTGCCAGCTCCCTAGGGACAGGGGATGGCTACACCTTC
TRBD1 . TRBJ2-1 16 TRBV7-8 CASSLERTGGYNEQFF TGTGCCAGCAGCTTAGAGCGTACAGGGGGGTACAATGAGCAGTTCTTC
. . TRBJ2-3 14 TRBV9 CASSVAWGMDTQYF TGTGCCAGCAGCGTAGCGTGGGGCATGGATACGCAGTATTTT
TRBD2 . TRBJ2-3 15 TRBV5-1 CASSVGRGGTDTQYF TGCGCCAGCAGCGTCGGTCGGGGGGGCACAGATACGCAGTATTTT
. . TRBJ2-1 13 TRBV11-3 CASSLVSGAEQFF TGTGCCAGCAGCTTAGTATCGGGGGCTGAGCAGTTCTTC
TRBD2 once TRBJ2-3 17 TRBV7-2 CASSPRGAGGPTDTQYF TGTGCCAGCAGCCCCAGAGGGGCGGGGGGCCCCACAGATACGCAGTATTTT